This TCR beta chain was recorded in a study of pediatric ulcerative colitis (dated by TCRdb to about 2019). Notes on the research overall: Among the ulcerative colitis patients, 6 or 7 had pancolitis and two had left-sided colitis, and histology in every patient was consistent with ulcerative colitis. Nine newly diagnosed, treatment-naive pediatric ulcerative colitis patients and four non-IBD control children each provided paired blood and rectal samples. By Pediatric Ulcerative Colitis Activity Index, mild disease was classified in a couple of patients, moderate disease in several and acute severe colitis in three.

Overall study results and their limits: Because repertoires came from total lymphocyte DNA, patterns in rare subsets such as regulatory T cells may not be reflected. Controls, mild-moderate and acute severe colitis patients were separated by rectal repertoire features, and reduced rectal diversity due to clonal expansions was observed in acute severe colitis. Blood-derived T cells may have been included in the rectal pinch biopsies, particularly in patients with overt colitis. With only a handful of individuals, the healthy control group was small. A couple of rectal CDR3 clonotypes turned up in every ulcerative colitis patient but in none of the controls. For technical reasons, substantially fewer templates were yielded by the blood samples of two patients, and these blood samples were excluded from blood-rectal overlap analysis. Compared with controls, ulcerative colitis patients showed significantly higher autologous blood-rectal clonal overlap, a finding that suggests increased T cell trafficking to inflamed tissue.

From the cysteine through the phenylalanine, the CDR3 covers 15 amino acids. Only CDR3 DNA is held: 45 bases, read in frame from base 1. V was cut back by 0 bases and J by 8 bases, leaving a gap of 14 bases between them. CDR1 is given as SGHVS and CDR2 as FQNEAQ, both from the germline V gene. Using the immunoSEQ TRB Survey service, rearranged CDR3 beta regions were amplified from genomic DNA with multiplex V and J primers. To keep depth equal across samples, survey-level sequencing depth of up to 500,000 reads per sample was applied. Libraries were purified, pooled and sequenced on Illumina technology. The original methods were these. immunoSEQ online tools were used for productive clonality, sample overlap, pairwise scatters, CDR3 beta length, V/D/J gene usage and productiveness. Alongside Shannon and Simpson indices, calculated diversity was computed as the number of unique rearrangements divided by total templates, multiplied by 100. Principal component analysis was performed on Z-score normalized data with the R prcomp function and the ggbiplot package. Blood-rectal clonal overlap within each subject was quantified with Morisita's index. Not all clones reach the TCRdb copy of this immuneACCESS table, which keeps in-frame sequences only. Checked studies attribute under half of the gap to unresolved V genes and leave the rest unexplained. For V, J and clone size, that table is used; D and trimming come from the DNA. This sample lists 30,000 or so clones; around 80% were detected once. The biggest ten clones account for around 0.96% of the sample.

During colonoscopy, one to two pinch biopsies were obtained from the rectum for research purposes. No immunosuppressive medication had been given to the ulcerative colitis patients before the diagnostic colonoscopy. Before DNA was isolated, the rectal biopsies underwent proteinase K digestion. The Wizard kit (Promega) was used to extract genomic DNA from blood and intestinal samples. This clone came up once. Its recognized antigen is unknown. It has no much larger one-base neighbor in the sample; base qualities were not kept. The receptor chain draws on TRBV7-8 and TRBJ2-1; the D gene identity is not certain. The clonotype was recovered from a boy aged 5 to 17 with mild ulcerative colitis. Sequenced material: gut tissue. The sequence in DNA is TGTGCCAGCAGCTTAGCGTTAATATCCCCCCATGAGCAGTTCTTC. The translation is CASSLALISPHEQFF.